This TCR beta chain was identified in a study of OX40 agonist ivuxolimab in advanced cancers. Study information: At doses from 0.01 to 10 mg/kg, patients were given intravenous ivuxolimab every 2 weeks. Study-wide results and caveats: At 0.1 to 3.0 mg/kg and by week 6, clonal expansion occurred in CD4+ and CD8+ blood T cells.

Germline V lookup: CDR1 MDHEN, CDR2 SYDVKM. V lost 8 bases, J lost 5 bases, and 11 bases stayed unmatched. The CDR3 is 14 amino acids. Turning to this clone: Its antigen remains unknown.

This table comes from immunoSEQ multiplex PCR, and its TCRdb copy is limited to in-frame clones, with some not included. Among 55,000 to 70,000 clones listed, approximately 86% were seen once. Specimen: CD4+ or CD8+ T cells sorted from blood, collected in a trial of the OX40 agonist ivuxolimab. The sequence was collected from an adult with an advanced solid tumor such as melanoma, head and neck, liver or kidney cancer. The rearrangement joins TRBV28 to TRBJ2-7, with 8 nucleotides matching TRBD2. CDR3 sequence reads: CASSGREGLNEQYF. The CDR3 DNA reads as TGTGCCAGCTCGGGACGGGAGGGCCTGAACGAGCAGTACTTC.